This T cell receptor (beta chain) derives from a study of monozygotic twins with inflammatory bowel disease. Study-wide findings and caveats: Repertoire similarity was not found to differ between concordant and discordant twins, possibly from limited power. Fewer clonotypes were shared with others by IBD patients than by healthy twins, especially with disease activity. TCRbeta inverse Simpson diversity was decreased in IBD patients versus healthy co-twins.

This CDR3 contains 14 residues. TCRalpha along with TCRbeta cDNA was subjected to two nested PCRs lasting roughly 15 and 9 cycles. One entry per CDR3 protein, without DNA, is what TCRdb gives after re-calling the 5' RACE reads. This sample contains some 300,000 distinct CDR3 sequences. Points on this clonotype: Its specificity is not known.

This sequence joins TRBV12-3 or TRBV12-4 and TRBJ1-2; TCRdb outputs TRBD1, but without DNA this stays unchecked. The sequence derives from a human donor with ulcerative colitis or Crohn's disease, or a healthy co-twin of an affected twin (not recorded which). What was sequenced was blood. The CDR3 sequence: CASIQTPAGYGYTF.